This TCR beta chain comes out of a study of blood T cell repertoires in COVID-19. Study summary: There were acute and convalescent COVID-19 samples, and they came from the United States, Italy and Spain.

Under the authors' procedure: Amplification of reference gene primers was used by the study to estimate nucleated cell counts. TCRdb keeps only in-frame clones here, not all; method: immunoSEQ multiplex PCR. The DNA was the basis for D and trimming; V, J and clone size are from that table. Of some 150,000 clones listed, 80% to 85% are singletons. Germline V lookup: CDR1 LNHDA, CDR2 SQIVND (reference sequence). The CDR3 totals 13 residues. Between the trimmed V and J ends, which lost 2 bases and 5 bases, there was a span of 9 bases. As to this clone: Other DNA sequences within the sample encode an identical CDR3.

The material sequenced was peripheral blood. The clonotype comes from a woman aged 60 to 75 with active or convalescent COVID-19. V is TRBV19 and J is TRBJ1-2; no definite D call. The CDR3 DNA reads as TGTGCCAGTAGTATAACCGGGGATTATGGCTACACCTTC. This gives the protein CASSITGDYGYTF. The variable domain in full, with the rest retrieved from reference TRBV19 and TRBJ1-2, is DGGITQSPKYLFRKEGQNVTLSCEQNLNHDAMYWYRQDPGQGLRLIYYSQIVNDFQKGDIAEGYSVSREKKESFPLTVTSAQKNPTAFYLCASSITGDYGYTFGSGTRLTVV.